The next 21 T cell receptor beta chains were all read from a single sample in a study of CD8+CD57+ T cells in acquired aplastic anemia listed by TCRdb under 2018. TCRdb shows the sequencer as Illumina HiSeq 2000. Profiling of TCR beta VDJ combinations and CDR3 sequences used genomic DNA as the template. TCRdb cleaned the public reads at Q25 with fastp, built clones with MiXCR and kept in-frame beta chains. Each record represents a unique CDR3 protein, reported with the most common genes and DNA among its rows. Counted in this sample were 65,000 to 85,000 distinct CDR3 sequences; around 50% of them appeared once. The leading ten clones occupy around 8.3% of the sample. The sample comprised sorted CD4+, CD8+, or CD8+CD57+ T cells (not recorded which) from PBMCs. All receptors come from a human donor in good health, serving as a control.

The rearrangement joins TRBV20-1 to TRBJ2-3, with 12 bases lining up with TRBD2. The V segment lost 6 bases and the J segment 0 bases; nucleotides outside the gene matches: 4. Germline lookup yields CDR1 DFQATT and CDR2 SNEGSKA (reference sequence). The CDR3 has 15 amino acids. CDR3 in amino acids: CSASTSGRSTDTQYF. CDR3 sequence (DNA): TGCAGTGCATCCACTAGCGGGAGGAGCACAGATACGCAGTATTTT.

This clonotype was recorded many times. The V and J genes are TRBV9 and TRBJ2-3; D possibly uses TRBD1 or TRBD2 (5 bases each). Trimming pared 5 bases from V and 1 base from J, leaving 5 bases between. Germline CDR1 reads SGDLS; CDR2 reads YYNGEE. The CDR3 has 12 amino acids. The CDR3 nucleotides are TGTGCCAGCAGGGGGGGCACAGATACGCAGTATTTT. The encoded protein is CASRGGTDTQYF.

The rearrangement uses TRBV10-3 and TRBJ2-3; 11 bases are a match to TRBD2. The germline V gene encodes CDR1 ENHRY and CDR2 SYGVKD. This CDR3 region has 18 residues. The trim removed 0 bases at V and 0 bases at J, leaving 5 bases unmatched. Written as DNA, the CDR3 is TGTGCCATCAGTGAGTCCCCTAGCGGGGGGTCTAGCACAGATACGCAGTATTTT. Protein: CAISESPSGGSSTDTQYF.

The CDR3 DNA follows: TGTGCCAGCAGTCCCCAGAGGGGGGCCGGGCAGCCCCAGCATTTT. Amino acid sequence: CASSPQRGAGQPQHF. V gene TRBV7-9 combines with J gene TRBJ1-5; maybe TRBD1 (6 bases). Looked up from germline, CDR1 is SEHNR and CDR2 is FQNEAQ (reference sequence). CDR3 length: 15 residues. Trimming stripped 6 bases from V and 7 bases from J, with 19 bases between.

J is TRBJ1-5 and V is TRBV27, with D perhaps matching TRBD1 (5 bases). V was cut by 2 bases and J by 1 base, with 9 bases left in between. CDR1 is MNHEY and CDR2 is SMNVEV in the germline V gene (reference sequence). The CDR3 sequence is 15 residues long. The CDR3 protein is CASSLRTGSNQPQHF. In DNA form, the CDR3 reads TGTGCCAGCAGTTTACGTACAGGCAGCAATCAGCCCCAGCATTTT.

J is TRBJ2-1 and V is TRBV7-3, with D maybe TRBD2 (5 bases). V dropped 5 bases and J dropped 5 bases, with 10 bases sitting between them. This CDR3 has 13 amino acids. In germline, CDR1 is SGHTA, CDR2 FQGTGA. The CDR3 is CASSQDGDNEQFF. DNA for the CDR3: TGTGCCAGCAGCCAGGACGGGGACAATGAGCAGTTCTTC.

The table lists this clonotype with many counts. V gene TRBV7-9 combines with J gene TRBJ2-3, with TRBD1 identical over 8 bases. V shed 5 bases, J shed 3 bases, and the junction held 13 bases outside the gene matches. The V gene's germline CDR1 is SEHNR and CDR2 FQNEAQ (reference sequence). The CDR3 is 17 residues long. CDR3 nucleotide sequence: TGTGCCAGCAGCCCACCTAGACAGGGGAGGATAACAGATACGCAGTATTTT. As protein: CASSPPRQGRITDTQYF.

This clonotype was detected ten times or more. The CDR3 DNA reads TGTGCCAGCAGCAATGGGGGGGGGCTGGGAAACATTCAGTACTTC. It specifies CASSNGGGLGNIQYF. The chain recombines TRBV6-1 with TRBJ2-4; tentative D call: TRBD2 (7 bases). The CDR3 totals 15 residues. CDR1 MNHNS and CDR2 SASEGT come from the germline V gene. Trimming took off 6 bases at V and 6 bases at J, with 18 bases between the two ends.

The genes are TRBV20-1 and TRBJ1-1, with a tentative D call TRBD1 (5 bases). There are 15 residues in the CDR3. Trimming removed 0 bases from V and 3 bases from J, with 14 bases in between. Germline CDR1 is DFQATT and CDR2 is SNEGSKA (reference sequence). In DNA, the CDR3 is TGCAGTGCTAGAGATTTAGGCCGGGGCCACACTGAAGCTTTCTTT. As protein: CSARDLGRGHTEAFF.

This clonotype was observed at least ten times. This rearrangement joins TRBV9 to TRBJ2-7; 7 nucleotides match TRBD1. Germline assignment: CDR1 SGDLS and CDR2 YYNGEE. The CDR3 contains 13 residues. V lost 3 bases, J lost 7 bases, and 7 bases stayed unmatched. The CDR3: CASSARQGLEQYF. As DNA, the CDR3 is TGTGCCAGCAGCGCCCGACAGGGCCTGGAGCAGTACTTC.

In its sample, this clonotype is medium-sized (0.01 to 0.1%). The chain employs TRBV29-1 and TRBJ1-4, with 7 bases identical to TRBD1. The V gene end was trimmed by 4 bases and the J gene end by 9 bases; junction bases not matched to a gene: 5. The CDR3 is made up of 12 amino acids. CDR1 and CDR2 (germline): SQVTM, ANQGSEA. The CDR3 DNA sequence: TGCAGCGTTGCGACAGGGAGTAAAAAACTGTTTTTT. Amino acids: CSVATGSKKLFF.

This clonotype was counted between two and nine times. CDR3 coding DNA: TGCAGCGTCGGATCGGACAGGGAGAAGGTTGGCTACACCTTC. Amino acid sequence: CSVGSDREKVGYTF. The chain links TRBV29-1 to TRBJ1-2, with 8 nucleotides matching TRBD1. CDR1 is SQVTM, CDR2 ANQGSEA, per germline. V trimming: 6 bases; J trimming: 7 bases; junction bases outside the gene matches: 13. The CDR3 covers 14 residues.

The chain carries TRBV10-1 and TRBJ2-3; D possibly corresponds to TRBD2 (6 bases). The CDR3 covers 15 residues. Trimming took off 9 bases at V and 2 bases at J, with 18 bases between the two ends. CDR1 is WNHNN and CDR2 is SYGVQD in the germline V gene (reference sequence). The CDR3 sequence is CARLSAGRATDTQYF. The CDR3 coding sequence is TGCGCCAGACTCTCAGCGGGCCGAGCCACAGATACGCAGTATTTT.

There are a few counts of this clonotype. The genes are TRBV6-1 and TRBJ2-1; TRBD2 aligns across 11 bases. Germline CDR1 and CDR2: MNHNS and SASEGT. The CDR3 is 16 residues long. V dropped 1 base and J dropped 8; count of bases not matched to a gene: 7. CDR3 protein: CASSEELAGGPDEQFF. The CDR3 region has the DNA TGTGCCAGCAGTGAAGAATTAGCGGGGGGGCCAGATGAGCAGTTCTTC.

This clonotype was observed a few times. This chain connects TRBV10-3 to TRBJ2-1; the D is unclear. CDR1 ENHRY and CDR2 SYGVKD come from the germline V gene. The CDR3 sequence is 13 residues long. Trimming removed 3 bases at V and 0 bases at J, with 3 bases between. The CDR3 DNA is TGTGCCATCAGTGATGGCTCCTACAATGAGCAGTTCTTC. Its translation: CAISDGSYNEQFF.

V is TRBV6-5 and J is TRBJ2-3, with unresolved D. The CDR3 extends over 14 amino acids. The V and J ends lost 0 bases and 6 bases respectively, with 10 bases between them. Germline CDR1 and CDR2: MNHEY and SVGAGI. The CDR3 DNA reads as TGTGCCAGCAGTTACTCCGGGTTAGGCGATACGCAGTATTTT. Amino acids: CASSYSGLGDTQYF.

This chain's CDR3 is CSAPGLAGNNEQFF. The CDR3 nucleotides are TGCAGTGCGCCGGGACTAGCGGGGAACAATGAGCAGTTCTTC. The V gene is TRBV20-1, the J gene TRBJ2-1; TRBD2 matches 13 bases. From germline, CDR1 is DFQATT and CDR2 SNEGSKA (reference sequence). V lost 6 bases, J lost 5 bases, and 4 bases stayed unmatched. The CDR3 is made up of 14 amino acids.

About this clonotype itself: This CDR3 is missing its conserved last phenylalanine or tryptophan, likely due to a read error. The DNA is left out, because the CDR3 cannot be placed on it with certainty; the CDR3 is given as TCRdb lists it. The CDR3: CASSIGQGTGCTS. The chain is built from TRBV19 and TRBJ1-2; the table calls TRBD1, which could not be checked here. Per germline, CDR1 LNHDA and CDR2 SQIVND (reference sequence). 13 amino acids form the CDR3, both terminal residues included.

This clonotype has ten or more counts. The chain recombines TRBV20-1 with TRBJ1-1, with D possibly matching TRBD1 (5 bases). CDR3 length: 11 amino acids. Germline V gene sequence: CDR1 DFQATT, CDR2 SNEGSKA (reference sequence). V lost 4 bases to trimming and J lost 5 bases, with 8 bases between them. The CDR3 protein is CSATWGTEAFF. In DNA, the CDR3 is TGCAGTGCTACCTGGGGGACTGAAGCTTTCTTT.

The chain has TRBV29-1 and TRBJ1-2; D possibly corresponds to TRBD1 (6 bases). Trimming removed 0 bases from V and 4 bases from J, with 12 bases in between. The CDR3 is 14 amino acids. Per germline, CDR1 SQVTM and CDR2 ANQGSEA. The CDR3 sequence: CSVEDRGFSYGYTF. The DNA of the CDR3 is TGCAGCGTTGAAGACAGGGGATTCAGCTATGGCTACACCTTC.

This clonotype appeared a few times. This chain joins TRBV29-1 and TRBJ1-1; perhaps TRBD1 as D (6 bases). The V gene lost 6 bases and the J gene lost 1 base, with 15 bases spanning the gap. CDR1 is SQVTM and CDR2 is ANQGSEA in the germline V gene. The CDR3 is made up of 14 amino acids. CDR3 nucleotides: TGCAGCGTCGGAAACAGGGTGGCGAACACTGAAGCTTTCTTT. Translating it yields CSVGNRVANTEAFF.